This T cell receptor beta chain was obtained from a study of beta chain features in type 1 diabetes. Study background: There was similarity between patients and healthy donors in age, gender and cell yields.

The entirety of the isolated RNA underwent reverse transcription, so expressed TCRB transcripts were sequenced. TCRdb's copy holds only in-frame clones and misses some; the assay was immunoSEQ multiplex PCR. The sample lists 430,000 or so clones, 11% occurring once. V lost 6 bases and J lost 0, with 5 bases in between. The CDR3 spans 11 residues. Germline V CDR1 and CDR2: SQVTM, ANQGSEA. The chain couples TRBV29-1 to TRBJ2-5; no reliable D call. Sequenced: naive CD4+ T cells from blood. This clonotype was sampled from a woman under 30 in good health. DNA for the CDR3: TGCAGCGTAGCCAACCAAGAGACCCAGTACTTC. Translating gives CSVANQETQYF.